A selection of T cell receptor beta chains follows, all from one sample in a study of CD8 T cells in Susac syndrome. TCRdb itself ran the immunoSEQ multiplex PCR reads through MiXCR, one entry per CDR3 protein. This sample carries around 180,000 distinct CDR3 sequences, approximately 95% of them seen once, and the ten largest clones take 0.09% to 0.095%. Sequenced: CD4+ T cells from PBMCs. The receptor set was obtained from a human donor with multiple sclerosis. Each CDR3 is given with its conserved first and last residue. D genes are given only for firm matches. Rows may omit the clone size; those that give it use once, few, many or a size class.

J gene: TRBJ2-3
D gene: TRBD2
clone size: .
V gene: TRBV20-1
CDR3 protein: CSAPRLAADTQYF
CDR3 DNA: TGCAGTGCTCCGCGACTAGCCGCTGATACGCAGTATTTT

J gene: TRBJ2-3
D gene: .
clone size: .
V gene: TRBV2
CDR3 protein: CASSEERVGGDTQYF
CDR3 DNA: TGTGCCAGCAGTGAGGAGCGGGTCGGGGGAGATACGCAGTATTTT

J gene: TRBJ1-4
D gene: TRBD1
clone size: .
V gene: TRBV28
CDR3 protein: CASSSGQVATNEKLFF
CDR3 DNA: TGTGCCAGCAGCTCCGGACAGGTTGCAACTAATGAAAAACTGTTTTTT

J gene: TRBJ2-3
D gene: .
clone size: .
V gene: TRBV5-1
CDR3 protein: CASSFSPGKDTQYF
CDR3 DNA: TGCGCCAGCAGTTTCTCGCCAGGAAAAGATACGCAGTATTTT

J gene: TRBJ2-1
D gene: TRBD2
clone size: .
V gene: TRBV5-6
CDR3 protein: CASSFMGEGSYNEQFF
CDR3 DNA: TGTGCCAGCAGCTTTATGGGGGAGGGCTCCTACAATGAGCAGTTCTTC

J gene: TRBJ2-1
D gene: .
clone size: .
V gene: TRBV18
CDR3 protein: CASSPRERGVEQFF
CDR3 DNA: TGTGCCAGCTCACCAAGGGAAAGGGGTGTTGAGCAGTTCTTC

J gene: TRBJ2-1
D gene: .
clone size: .
V gene: TRBV7-2
CDR3 protein: CASSLARGSNEQFF
CDR3 DNA: TGTGCCAGCAGCTTAGCTCGCGGGTCCAATGAGCAGTTCTTC

J gene: TRBJ2-2
D gene: .
clone size: once
V gene: TRBV5-4
CDR3 protein: CASTSGGQYTGELFF
CDR3 DNA: TGTGCCAGCACCTCCGGCGGCCAATACACCGGGGAGCTGTTTTTT

J gene: TRBJ2-1
D gene: TRBD2
clone size: .
V gene: TRBV9
CDR3 protein: CASSPRGFERGFGNEQFF
CDR3 DNA: TGTGCCAGCAGCCCCCGAGGGTTCGAGCGGGGGTTCGGCAATGAGCAGTTCTTC

J gene: TRBJ2-3
D gene: .
clone size: .
V gene: TRBV5-1
CDR3 protein: CASSLQGGDTQYF
CDR3 DNA: TGCGCCAGCAGCCTTCAGGGCGGGGATACGCAGTATTTT

J gene: TRBJ2-7
D gene: .
clone size: .
V gene: TRBV6-5
CDR3 protein: CASSYSAPGAYEQYF
CDR3 DNA: TGTGCCAGCAGTTACTCTGCTCCAGGGGCCTACGAGCAGTACTTC

J gene: TRBJ2-3
D gene: TRBD2
clone size: .
V gene: TRBV2
CDR3 protein: CATPIAGGTTDTQYF
CDR3 DNA: TGTGCCACCCCAATAGCGGGAGGCACCACAGATACGCAGTATTTT

J gene: TRBJ1-2
D gene: .
clone size: .
V gene: TRBV24-1
CDR3 protein: CATSEPGTDYGYTF
CDR3 DNA: TGTGCCACCAGTGAGCCAGGGACTGACTATGGCTACACCTTC

J gene: TRBJ1-1
D gene: TRBD1
clone size: .
V gene: TRBV7-3
CDR3 protein: CASSFSGGETEAFF
CDR3 DNA: TGTGCCAGCAGCTTTTCAGGGGGGGAGACTGAAGCTTTCTTT

J gene: TRBJ2-7
D gene: .
clone size: .
V gene: TRBV3-1
CDR3 protein: CASSQQGSAEQYF
CDR3 DNA: TGTGCCAGCAGCCAACAGGGTTCAGCCGAGCAGTACTTC

J gene: TRBJ1-2
D gene: .
clone size: .
V gene: TRBV16
CDR3 protein: CASSRFNSGTNGYTF
CDR3 DNA: TGTGCCAGCAGCCGTTTCAATTCGGGGACCAATGGCTACACCTTC

J gene: TRBJ2-7
D gene: .
clone size: once
V gene: TRBV2
CDR3 protein: CASTDGTLHYEQYF
CDR3 DNA: TGTGCCAGCACCGATGGGACCCTCCACTACGAGCAGTACTTC

J gene: TRBJ1-5
D gene: TRBD1
clone size: .
V gene: TRBV6-4
CDR3 protein: CASSDPPPGQGPRDQPQHF
CDR3 DNA: TGTGCCAGCAGTGACCCCCCTCCGGGACAGGGGCCGAGGGATCAGCCCCAGCATTTT

J gene: TRBJ2-7
D gene: TRBD1
clone size: .
V gene: TRBV20-1
CDR3 protein: CSARDKGTGFSYEQYF
CDR3 DNA: TGCAGTGCTAGAGATAAGGGGACAGGATTCTCCTACGAGCAGTACTTC

J gene: TRBJ2-7
D gene: TRBD2
clone size: .
V gene: TRBV20-1
CDR3 protein: CSARRTSGGSYEQYF
CDR3 DNA: TGCAGTGCTAGAAGGACTAGCGGGGGCTCCTACGAGCAGTACTTC

J gene: TRBJ2-7
D gene: .
clone size: .
V gene: TRBV6-6
CDR3 protein: CASKSSQTGSYEQYF
CDR3 DNA: TGTGCCAGCAAATCTAGCCAGACGGGATCCTACGAGCAGTACTTC

J gene: TRBJ2-2
D gene: .
clone size: once
V gene: TRBV7-2
CDR3 protein: CASSSPGILKTGELFF
CDR3 DNA: TGTGCCAGCAGCTCCCCCGGGATCCTCAAAACCGGGGAGCTGTTTTTT

J gene: TRBJ2-5
D gene: .
clone size: .
V gene: TRBV5-4
CDR3 protein: CASSPRPEETQYF
CDR3 DNA: TGTGCCAGCAGCCCGAGGCCGGAAGAGACCCAGTACTTC

J gene: TRBJ1-6
D gene: TRBD1
clone size: .
V gene: TRBV18
CDR3 protein: CASSPQLTGYDSPLHF
CDR3 DNA: TGTGCCAGCTCACCGCAGTTGACAGGGTACGATTCACCCCTCCATTTT

J gene: TRBJ1-1
D gene: TRBD1
clone size: .
V gene: TRBV28
CDR3 protein: CASSFVGTGDTEAFF
CDR3 DNA: TGTGCCAGCAGTTTCGTAGGGACAGGGGACACTGAAGCTTTCTTT

J gene: TRBJ2-6
D gene: .
clone size: .
V gene: TRBV19
CDR3 protein: CASSIDGGRITGANVLTF
CDR3 DNA: TGTGCCAGTAGTATAGATGGGGGCCGGATAACTGGGGCCAACGTCCTGACTTTC

J gene: TRBJ1-1
D gene: .
clone size: .
V gene: TRBV4-3
CDR3 protein: CASSPEGGAGDTEAFF
CDR3 DNA: TGCGCCAGCAGCCCCGAGGGGGGCGCGGGGGACACTGAAGCTTTCTTT

J gene: TRBJ2-5
D gene: .
clone size: .
V gene: TRBV5-1
CDR3 protein: CASSYQALGETQYF
CDR3 DNA: TGCGCCAGCAGCTACCAAGCCCTCGGGGAGACCCAGTACTTC

J gene: TRBJ2-5
D gene: TRBD1
clone size: .
V gene: TRBV19
CDR3 protein: CASSSLTGEETQYF
CDR3 DNA: TGTGCCAGTAGTAGCCTGACAGGGGAAGAGACCCAGTACTTC

J gene: TRBJ2-7
D gene: .
clone size: .
V gene: TRBV20-1
CDR3 protein: CSARDEHHYSYEQYF
CDR3 DNA: TGCAGTGCTAGAGATGAGCACCACTACTCCTACGAGCAGTACTTC

J gene: TRBJ1-1
D gene: .
clone size: .
V gene: TRBV25-1
CDR3 protein: CASSELGQGYTEAFF
CDR3 DNA: TGTGCCAGCAGTGAATTGGGGCAGGGCTACACTGAAGCTTTCTTT

J gene: TRBJ2-1
D gene: .
clone size: .
V gene: TRBV10-3
CDR3 protein: CAISEFTFGNEQFF
CDR3 DNA: TGTGCCATCAGTGAGTTTACGTTCGGGAACGAGCAGTTCTTC

J gene: TRBJ1-5
D gene: .
clone size: .
V gene: TRBV3-1
CDR3 protein: CASSQGGYSNQPQLF
CDR3 DNA: TGTGCCAGCAGCCAAGGGGGTTATAGCAATCAGCCCCAGCTTTTT